Listed below are T cell receptor beta chains from one sample, sequenced in a study of T cell changes during pregnancy in multiple sclerosis. The repertoire was sequenced with immunoSEQ multiplex PCR; TCRdb's copy has only in-frame clones and lacks some. The sample shows roughly 93,000 clones, over 80% of them seen only once. The source was peripheral blood, collected after pregnancy. The receptors come from a female donor with multiple sclerosis, enrolled in a pregnancy study. The CDR3 runs from the conserved cysteine through the conserved F or W. D genes are given only for firm matches. Clone size is given for some rows only: seen once, a few or many times, or a class if the clone is expanded.

. | . | TRBJ1-4 | TRBV6-5 | CASSYGSGGQEKLFF | TGTGCCAGCAGTTACGGTTCCGGGGGGCAGGAAAAACTGTTTTTT
. | . | TRBJ2-1 | TRBV30 | CAWSARDNEQFF | TGTGCCTGGAGCGCCCGGGACAATGAGCAGTTCTTC
. | . | TRBJ1-1 | TRBV14 | CASSQDRVTEAFF | TGTGCCAGCAGCCAAGACAGGGTCACTGAAGCTTTCTTT
. | . | TRBJ1-2 | TRBV5-1 | CASSLATGLAATYGYTF | TGCGCCAGCAGCCTCGCCACAGGACTAGCGGCCACTTATGGCTACACCTTC
. | . | TRBJ1-1 | TRBV11-3 | CASSSAGRTEAFF | TGTGCCAGCAGCTCGGCAGGGCGCACTGAAGCTTTCTTT
once | TRBD1 | TRBJ1-1 | TRBV11-2 | CASRPSTGPNTEAFF | TGTGCCAGCAGACCTTCGACAGGGCCGAACACTGAAGCTTTCTTT
. | TRBD1 | TRBJ1-1 | TRBV2 | CARQARQGAIDTEAFF | TGTGCCAGGCAGGCCCGACAGGGGGCGATTGACACTGAAGCTTTCTTT
. | . | TRBJ1-2 | TRBV6-5 | CASSYSRSRGYTF | TGTGCCAGCAGTTACTCCCGGTCCCGTGGCTACACCTTC
. | TRBD2 | TRBJ2-3 | TRBV6-1 | CASSEGTSGRFTDTQYF | TGTGCCAGCAGTGAGGGGACTAGCGGGAGATTCACAGATACGCAGTATTTT
. | . | TRBJ1-1 | TRBV4-2 | CASSQGKLAGRETEAFF | TGTGCCAGCAGCCAAGGAAAATTGGCGGGGCGGGAGACTGAAGCTTTCTTT
. | . | TRBJ2-6 | TRBV5-1 | CASSIRRSGANVLTF | TGCGCCAGCAGCATACGGAGATCTGGGGCCAACGTCCTGACTTTC
. | . | TRBJ1-5 | TRBV6-5 | CASSTLDSNQPQHF | TGTGCCAGCAGTACCCTAGATAGCAATCAGCCCCAGCATTTT
. | . | TRBJ2-2 | TRBV5-6 | CASSLKAGEYTGELFF | TGTGCCAGCAGCTTGAAGGCAGGGGAGTATACCGGGGAGCTGTTTTTT
. | TRBD1 | TRBJ2-7 | TRBV7-9 | CASSLGGTGGYEQYF | TGTGCCAGCAGCCTCGGGGGGACAGGGGGGTACGAGCAGTACTTC
. | TRBD1 | TRBJ1-2 | TRBV5-1 | CASSLETGGAGYGYTF | TGCGCCAGCAGCTTGGAAACAGGGGGCGCCGGGTATGGCTACACCTTC
. | . | TRBJ2-7 | TRBV19 | CASSIRGILDEQYF | TGTGCCAGTAGTATCAGGGGTATATTGGACGAGCAGTACTTC
. | TRBD1 | TRBJ1-2 | TRBV27 | CASSGQDPIVGYTF | TGTGCCAGCAGTGGACAGGATCCAATTGTGGGCTACACCTTC
. | TRBD1 | TRBJ1-6 | TRBV4-1 | CASSQAIGRGRFSPLHF | TGCGCCAGCAGCCAAGCCATCGGCAGGGGGCGATTCTCACCCCTCCACTTT
. | . | TRBJ2-1 | TRBV11-1 | CASSTSRLEEQFF | TGTGCCAGCAGCACATCTAGGCTTGAGGAGCAGTTCTTC
. | TRBD1 | TRBJ1-1 | TRBV7-2 | CASSDRQGRTEAFF | TGTGCCAGCAGCGACCGACAGGGGCGCACTGAAGCTTTCTTT
. | . | TRBJ2-5 | TRBV7-2 | CASSFVKAVPETQYF | TGTGCCAGCAGCTTCGTGAAGGCGGTACCGGAGACCCAGTACTTC
. | . | TRBJ1-1 | TRBV13 | CASSRGSSAEAFF | TGTGCCAGCAGCAGGGGGTCTTCAGCTGAAGCTTTCTTT
. | . | TRBJ1-2 | TRBV27 | CASSLSDRKGGYTF | TGTGCCAGCAGTTTATCCGACAGGAAAGGGGGCTACACCTTC
. | TRBD1 | TRBJ1-2 | TRBV18 | CASSSNQGVASYGYTF | TGTGCCAGCTCATCTAATCAGGGGGTTGCTAGCTATGGCTACACCTTC
few | . | TRBJ1-3 | TRBV6-1 | CASSQGTAMRSGTIYF | TGTGCCAGCAGTCAAGGGACGGCGATGCGGAGCGGCACCATATATTTT
. | TRBD1 | TRBJ1-2 | TRBV9 | CASSVATGPYGYTF | TGTGCCAGCAGCGTAGCGACAGGGCCCTATGGCTACACCTTC
. | TRBD2 | TRBJ2-4 | TRBV5-1 | CASSLTSGASKGIQYF | TGCGCCAGCAGCCTGACTAGCGGAGCCTCGAAGGGCATTCAGTACTTC
once | TRBD2 | TRBJ2-5 | TRBV2 | CASSLSLAGNPRQETQYF | TGTGCCAGCAGCCTCTCCCTAGCGGGGAACCCTCGCCAAGAGACCCAGTACTTC
few | . | TRBJ2-5 | TRBV2 | CASGTEETQYF | TGTGCCAGTGGGACTGAAGAGACCCAGTACTTC
. | TRBD1 | TRBJ1-4 | TRBV6-5 | CASSSGQGYEKLFF | TGTGCCAGCAGTTCGGGACAGGGATACGAAAAACTGTTTTTT
once | . | TRBJ1-2 | TRBV20-1 | CSAGGLGTF | TGCAGTGCGGGCGGGCTCGGCACCTTC
once | . | TRBJ1-2 | TRBV9 | CASSVGMGAGYGYTF | TGTGCCAGCAGCGTAGGTATGGGGGCCGGCTATGGCTACACCTTC
. | . | TRBJ1-1 | TRBV10-2 | CASTLLQNTEAFF | TGCGCCAGCACCCTACTTCAGAACACTGAAGCTTTCTTT
few | TRBD1 | TRBJ1-1 | TRBV30 | CAWSRQGDTEAFF | TGTGCCTGGAGCCGACAGGGGGACACTGAAGCTTTCTTT
. | . | TRBJ2-5 | TRBV13 | CASSLGPGGETQYF | TGTGCCAGCAGCTTAGGCCCAGGGGGGGAGACCCAGTACTTC
. | . | TRBJ1-1 | TRBV6-5 | CASSYVGKTEAFF | TGTGCCAGCAGTTACGTCGGGAAAACTGAAGCTTTCTTT
once | . | TRBJ2-3 | TRBV2 | CASSEGHGSDTQYF | TGTGCCAGCAGTGAAGGACACGGTTCAGATACGCAGTATTTT
. | . | TRBJ2-3 | TRBV4-2 | CASRSTRRGPGTDTQYF | TGTGCCAGCAGATCCACCCGGAGGGGGCCTGGCACAGATACGCAGTATTTT
. | TRBD2 | TRBJ2-2 | TRBV5-5 | CASSLVALHTSGSSGELFF | TGTGCCAGCAGCTTGGTAGCCTTGCATACTAGCGGGAGTTCAGGGGAGCTGTTTTTT
. | . | TRBJ2-5 | TRBV5-4 | CASSEEMMETQYF | TGTGCCAGCAGCGAGGAGATGATGGAGACCCAGTACTTC
. | . | TRBJ1-1 | TRBV30 | CAWSGGVGTEAFF | TGTGCCTGGAGTGGGGGGGTAGGCACTGAAGCTTTCTTT
. | . | TRBJ2-7 | TRBV19 | CASRKQGSSGYEQYF | TGTGCCAGTAGAAAACAGGGCTCTTCGGGGTACGAGCAGTACTTC
. | . | TRBJ2-3 | TRBV13 | CASSWRQATDTQYF | TGTGCCAGCAGCTGGCGACAAGCCACAGATACGCAGTATTTT
. | TRBD1 | TRBJ2-7 | TRBV4-3 | CASSQDIVDRGFHEQYF | TGCGCCAGCAGCCAAGATATCGTGGACAGGGGATTCCACGAGCAGTACTTC
. | TRBD2 | TRBJ2-1 | TRBV6-6 | CASSYDRTSGGNEQFF | TGTGCCAGCAGTTACGACAGGACTAGCGGTGGCAATGAGCAGTTCTTC
. | . | TRBJ2-7 | TRBV5-1 | CASSLAAQAYEQYF | TGCGCCAGCAGCTTGGCGGCGCAGGCCTACGAGCAGTACTTC
. | TRBD2 | TRBJ2-2 | TRBV7-3 | CASSPGTNLNTGELFF | TGTGCCAGCAGCCCCGGGACTAACCTTAACACCGGGGAGCTGTTTTTT
. | . | TRBJ2-5 | TRBV4-1 | CASSQDGTGTVQETQYF | TGCGCCAGCAGCCAAGATGGGACTGGGACAGTCCAAGAGACCCAGTACTTC
. | . | TRBJ1-1 | TRBV5-4 | CASSQNVGEAFF | TGTGCCAGCAGCCAGAACGTGGGCGAAGCTTTCTTT
. | . | TRBJ1-1 | TRBV25-1 | CASSESQGWTEAFF | TGTGCCAGCAGTGAATCTCAGGGATGGACTGAAGCTTTCTTT
once | . | TRBJ2-2 | TRBV5-4 | CASSLGSTANTGELFF | TGTGCCAGCAGCTTGGGAAGCACGGCGAACACCGGGGAGCTGTTTTTT